A selection of T cell receptor beta chains follows, all from one sample in a study of blood T cell repertoires in COVID-19. The table came from immunoSEQ multiplex PCR; TCRdb's copy has only in-frame clones and leaves some out. The sample holds around 72,000 clones, roughly four fifths seen once. Sequencing used peripheral blood. The receptor source for this set is a woman aged 55-70 years with acute or convalescent COVID-19. CDR3s include the opening cysteine and the closing phenylalanine or tryptophan. The order of the fields is clone size, D gene, J gene, V gene, CDR3 protein, CDR3 DNA. A D gene is named only where the DNA matches it firmly. Only some rows state a clone size, as once, few, many or a class for expanded clones.

clone_size: -
d_call: TRBD2
j_call: TRBJ2-1
v_call: TRBV7-6
cdr3_aa: CASSLRTPASGSYNEQFF
cdr3_nt: TGTGCCAGCAGCTTAAGAACCCCGGCTAGCGGGTCCTACAATGAGCAGTTCTTC

clone_size: -
d_call: TRBD1
j_call: TRBJ2-1
v_call: TRBV5-1
cdr3_aa: CASSPGQSYNEQFF
cdr3_nt: TGCGCCAGCAGCCCGGGACAGAGCTACAATGAGCAGTTCTTC

clone_size: -
d_call: TRBD1
j_call: TRBJ1-1
v_call: TRBV6-1
cdr3_aa: CASSGTGTGAGRTEAFF
cdr3_nt: TGTGCCAGCAGTGGAACCGGGACAGGGGCGGGTAGGACTGAAGCTTTCTTT

clone_size: -
d_call: -
j_call: TRBJ1-5
v_call: TRBV7-3
cdr3_aa: CASSSQGSWQPQHF
cdr3_nt: TGTGCCAGCAGCTCCCAGGGAAGTTGGCAGCCCCAGCATTTT

clone_size: -
d_call: -
j_call: TRBJ1-5
v_call: TRBV20-1
cdr3_aa: CSASFPGGGNQPQHF
cdr3_nt: TGCAGTGCTAGTTTTCCGGGAGGCGGCAATCAGCCCCAGCATTTT

clone_size: -
d_call: -
j_call: TRBJ2-1
v_call: TRBV5-4
cdr3_aa: CASSLRLGSYNEQFF
cdr3_nt: TGTGCCAGCAGCTTGCGGTTGGGCAGCTACAATGAGCAGTTCTTC

clone_size: -
d_call: TRBD1
j_call: TRBJ1-6
v_call: TRBV19
cdr3_aa: CASSIEVFGTGISSPLHF
cdr3_nt: TGTGCCAGTAGTATCGAGGTATTCGGGACAGGGATAAGTTCACCCCTCCACTTT

clone_size: once
d_call: TRBD1
j_call: TRBJ1-4
v_call: TRBV6-4
cdr3_aa: CASSPRDRAEKLFF
cdr3_nt: TGTGCCAGCAGCCCCCGGGACAGGGCCGAAAAACTGTTTTTT

clone_size: -
d_call: -
j_call: TRBJ2-2
v_call: TRBV3-1/TRBV3-2
cdr3_aa: CASSQVQGRTTGELFF
cdr3_nt: TGTGCCAGCAGCCAGGTCCAGGGGCGGACCACCGGGGAGCTGTTTTTT

clone_size: once
d_call: -
j_call: TRBJ1-1
v_call: TRBV20-1
cdr3_aa: CSALYNTEAFF
cdr3_nt: TGCAGTGCTCTATATAACACTGAAGCTTTCTTT

clone_size: -
d_call: -
j_call: TRBJ1-5
v_call: TRBV5-8
cdr3_aa: CASSLRNQPQHF
cdr3_nt: TGTGCCAGCAGCTTACGGAATCAGCCCCAGCATTTT

clone_size: -
d_call: -
j_call: TRBJ2-1
v_call: TRBV10-3
cdr3_aa: CAISSPQEQFF
cdr3_nt: TGTGCCATCAGTTCCCCCCAAGAGCAGTTCTTC

clone_size: -
d_call: -
j_call: TRBJ1-1
v_call: TRBV5-1
cdr3_aa: CASSFRGSPEAFF
cdr3_nt: TGCGCCAGCAGCTTCAGGGGATCCCCTGAAGCTTTCTTT

clone_size: once
d_call: TRBD1
j_call: TRBJ2-3
v_call: TRBV19
cdr3_aa: CASSSRGPGTQYF
cdr3_nt: TGTGCCAGTAGTAGTAGGGGGCCCGGTACGCAGTATTTT

clone_size: once
d_call: -
j_call: TRBJ2-1
v_call: TRBV9
cdr3_aa: CASSSEGSSYNEQFF
cdr3_nt: TGTGCCAGCAGCTCCGAGGGTAGCTCCTACAATGAGCAGTTCTTC

clone_size: -
d_call: -
j_call: TRBJ2-7
v_call: TRBV21-1
cdr3_aa: CASSRRTGTSRTGEQYF
cdr3_nt: TGTGCCAGCAGCAGACGAACCGGGACTTCCCGGACGGGGGAGCAGTACTTC

clone_size: -
d_call: TRBD1
j_call: TRBJ1-2
v_call: TRBV6-5
cdr3_aa: CASRSAGTDYGYTF
cdr3_nt: TGTGCCAGCCGCTCGGCCGGGACAGACTATGGCTACACCTTC

clone_size: -
d_call: -
j_call: TRBJ2-6
v_call: TRBV5-5
cdr3_aa: CASSPRGANVLTF
cdr3_nt: TGTGCCAGCAGCCCCCGGGGGGCCAACGTCCTGACTTTC

clone_size: once
d_call: TRBD2
j_call: TRBJ2-7
v_call: TRBV19
cdr3_aa: CASSSAGGTPYEQYF
cdr3_nt: TGTGCCAGTAGCTCCGCGGGGGGAACCCCATACGAGCAGTACTTC

clone_size: -
d_call: -
j_call: TRBJ1-3
v_call: TRBV6-6
cdr3_aa: CASSDRSSGNTIYF
cdr3_nt: TGTGCCAGCAGTGACAGATCCTCTGGAAACACCATATATTTT

clone_size: -
d_call: -
j_call: TRBJ1-2
v_call: TRBV6-2/TRBV6-3
cdr3_aa: CASSRGGLSYGYTF
cdr3_nt: TGTGCCAGCAGCCGCGGGGGGCTAAGCTATGGCTACACCTTC

clone_size: -
d_call: -
j_call: TRBJ1-6
v_call: TRBV7-9
cdr3_aa: CASSSGTGAPLHF
cdr3_nt: TGTGCCAGCAGCTCCGGAACGGGGGCACCCCTCCACTTT